These 19 T cell receptor beta chains came from one sample sequenced in a study of PD-L1 blockade in urothelial cancer. Measured with immunoSEQ multiplex PCR; TCRdb has only the in-frame clones, and not every one. The sample carries tens of thousands of clones, 70% to 90% recorded once. Documented time point: pretreatment peripheral blood. The sequencing used PBMCs, collected around atezolizumab (anti-PD-L1) treatment. Source of these receptors: a woman aged 60-75 years with urothelial cancer.

This sequence joins TRBV18 and TRBJ1-2; weak D call: TRBD1 (6 bases). Trimming pared 2 bases from V and 6 bases from J, leaving 10 bases between. CDR1 and CDR2 from the germline V gene are KGHSH and LQKENI. This CDR3 spans 13 amino acids. For the CDR3, the DNA is TGTGCCAGCTCACCAGGCAGGGGTGATGGCTACACCTTC. Protein: CASSPGRGDGYTF.

This clone has a single count. The V and J genes are TRBV18 and TRBJ2-7; TRBD1 matches 12 bases. The germline gives CDR1 KGHSH, CDR2 LQKENI. The CDR3 length is 15 residues. V was clipped by 3 bases and J by 3 bases; unmatched bases: 3. CDR3 protein: CASSPGTGGIYEQYF. CDR3 DNA sequence: TGTGCCAGCTCACCGGGGACAGGGGGCATCTACGAGCAGTACTTC. The full variable domain, in which reference TRBV18 and TRBJ2-7 provide the parts outside the CDR3, is NAGVMQNPRHLVRRRGQEARLRCSPMKGHSHVYWYRQLPEEGLKFMVYLQKENIIDESGMPKERFSAEFPKEGPSILRIQQVVRGDSAAYFCASSPGTGGIYEQYFGPGTRLTVT.

A few counts support this clone. J is TRBJ1-2 and V is TRBV2; possible D gene TRBD1, 6 bases. Germline CDR1 is SNHLY and CDR2 is FYNNEI. The CDR3 has 14 residues. V was pared by 5 bases and J by 5 bases, with 15 bases between. The CDR3 here is CASSKYRALYGYTF. The CDR3 coding sequence is TGTGCCAGCAGTAAGTACAGGGCGCTTTATGGCTACACCTTC.

The chain recombines TRBV28 with TRBJ1-5, with a tentative D call TRBD1 (5 bases). V was pared by 2 bases and J by 2 bases, with 13 bases between. The germline V gene encodes CDR1 MDHEN and CDR2 SYDVKM. CDR3 size: 16 residues. CDR3 residues: CASSLGEGRGNQPQHF. In DNA form, the CDR3 reads TGTGCCAGCAGTTTAGGGGAGGGGCGAGGCAATCAGCCCCAGCATTTT.

The chain carries TRBV6-5 and TRBJ2-2; TRBD2 matches at 9 bases. This CDR3 region has 15 residues. V gave up 4 bases and J gave up 5 bases; unmatched junction bases: 5. Per germline, CDR1 MNHEY and CDR2 SVGAGI. CDR3 DNA sequence: TGTGCCAGCAGTTCAGCGGGGGGTGGGACCGGGGAGCTGTTTTTT. Protein sequence: CASSSAGGGTGELFF.

J is TRBJ1-4 and V is TRBV10-3; TRBD1 is a possible D gene (6 bases). Germline-derived CDR1 and CDR2 are ENHRY and SYGVKD. The ends were cut back, 0 bases at V and 5 bases at J, with 13 bases in the middle. This CDR3 is built from 16 residues. The CDR3 DNA is TGTGCCATCAGTGAGTCACTGGGCAGGGGAAATGAAAAACTGTTTTTT. It yields the protein CAISESLGRGNEKLFF.

The chain is built from TRBV19 and TRBJ1-5; the D gene is possibly TRBD1 (6 bases). The V gene lost 7 bases and the J gene lost 1 base, with 17 bases spanning the gap. The CDR3 is 16 amino acids. Germline lookup yields CDR1 LNHDA and CDR2 SQIVND (reference sequence). CDR3 sequence (DNA): TGTGCCAGTACGTTTGGTCAGGGGCGGAGCAATCAGCCCCAGCATTTT. As protein: CASTFGQGRSNQPQHF.

V usage is TRBV9 and J usage is TRBJ2-3; 10 positions agree with TRBD2. CDR1 is SGDLS and CDR2 is YYNGEE in the germline V gene. This CDR3 has 19 amino acids. The J segment lost 4 bases and the V segment lost 4 bases, leaving 18 bases of the junction unmatched. The CDR3 region is CASSPRWSGGAGEADTQYF. Written as DNA, the CDR3 is TGTGCCAGCAGCCCCCGTTGGAGCGGGGGGGCGGGTGAGGCAGATACGCAGTATTTT.

The V and J genes are TRBV7-9 and TRBJ1-5; D unresolved. This CDR3 is built from 14 residues. Germline CDR1 reads SEHNR; CDR2 reads FQNEAQ (reference sequence). V was clipped by 3 bases and J by 3 bases, with 9 bases between them. CDR3 loop: CASSFASNNQPQHF. CDR3 nucleotides: TGTGCCAGCAGCTTCGCGAGTAACAATCAGCCCCAGCATTTT.

This chain joins TRBV7-8 and TRBJ1-4, with D perhaps matching TRBD1 (5 bases). This CDR3 is 17 amino acids long. Germline CDR1 and CDR2: SGHVS and FQNEAQ. V lost 3 bases, J lost 4 bases, and 18 bases lay in between. In DNA, the CDR3 is TGTGCCAGCAGCTTCAGGGAAAACGTGGGTTATAATGAAAAACTGTTTTTT. It codes for CASSFRENVGYNEKLFF.

The chain couples TRBV2 to TRBJ1-2; 8 positions match TRBD1. The CDR3 is 14 residues long. Losses at the gene ends were 0 bases for V and 8 bases for J; bases not matched to a gene: 5. The germline V gene encodes CDR1 SNHLY and CDR2 FYNNEI. This chain's CDR3 is CASSEALTGDGYTF. Written as DNA, the CDR3 is TGTGCCAGCAGTGAAGCGCTGACAGGGGACGGCTACACCTTC. Full variable domain (missing parts from reference TRBV2 and TRBJ1-2): EPEVTQTPSHQVTQMGQEVILRCVPISNHLYFYWYRQILGQKVEFLVSFYNNEISEKSEIFDDQFSVERPDGSNFTLKIRSTKLEDSAMYFCASSEALTGDGYTFGSGTRLTVV.

The chain joins TRBV5-1 to TRBJ1-1; TRBD1 matches 7 bases. The J segment lost 3 bases and the V segment lost 4 bases, leaving 6 bases of the junction unmatched. The CDR3 has 14 residues. The germline gives CDR1 SGHRS, CDR2 YFSETQ. This CDR3 is CASSPVDRDTEAFF. The CDR3 nucleotides read TGCGCCAGCAGCCCCGTAGACAGGGACACTGAAGCTTTCTTT.

In this sample, this clone turned up once. V and J are TRBV4-3 and TRBJ2-7, with D maybe TRBD1 (6 bases). V lost 3 bases, J lost 2 bases, and 17 bases lay in between. The germline V gene encodes CDR1 LGHNA and CDR2 YSLEER. The CDR3 length is 16 residues. CDR3 residues: CASSQNSRGAPYEQYF. CDR3 in DNA: TGCGCCAGCAGCCAGAACTCCAGGGGAGCCCCCTACGAGCAGTACTTC.

J is TRBJ2-7 and V is TRBV13; 7 bases map to TRBD2. Germline assignment: CDR1 PRHDT and CDR2 FYEKMQ (reference sequence). Losses at the gene ends were 6 bases for V and 4 bases for J; bases not matched to a gene: 3. The CDR3 totals 12 residues. CDR3 in amino acids: CASRREGYEQYF. DNA for the CDR3: TGTGCCAGCAGGAGGGAGGGATACGAGCAGTACTTC.

The chain carries TRBV7-9 and TRBJ2-5; D gene unclear. Germline V lookup: CDR1 SEHNR, CDR2 FQNEAQ (reference sequence). The CDR3 runs 12 residues. With 2 bases removed from V and 3 bases from J, the gap between germline ends came to 4 bases. CDR3 residues: CASSLSEETQYF. The CDR3 DNA sequence: TGTGCCAGCAGCTTATCGGAAGAGACCCAGTACTTC. Based on the CDR3 plus reference TRBV7-9 and TRBJ2-5, the full variable domain is DTGVSQNPRHKITKRGQNVTFRCDPISEHNRLYWYRQTLGQGPEFLTYFQNEAQLEKSRLLSDRFSAERPKGSFSTLEIQRTEQGDSAMYLCASSLSEETQYFGPGTRLLVL.

With regard to this clone: A far larger clone differs by one base, so this is likely a read error. The V call is TRBV5-4, the J call TRBJ2-7, with D perhaps TRBD2 (6 bases). Germline lookup yields CDR1 SGHNT and CDR2 YYREEE (reference sequence). The CDR3 runs 15 residues. The germline V and J ends were trimmed by 0 bases and 7 bases, with 17 bases remaining between them. CDR3 bases: TGTGCCAGCAGCTTGGCCGGGGGAGGAGGATGGGAGCAGTACTTC. Translating it yields CASSLAGGGGWEQYF.

This chain connects TRBV29-1 to TRBJ2-1; possible D gene TRBD2, 6 bases. This CDR3 contains 16 residues. The V end was cut by 4 bases, the J end by 4 bases, with 20 bases between. The germline CDR1 and CDR2 sequences are SQVTM and ANQGSEA. Here the CDR3 reads CSVVSITGEEYNEQFF. CDR3 DNA: TGCAGCGTTGTTTCCATCACGGGGGAGGAGTACAATGAGCAGTTCTTC.

The gene calls are TRBV7-2 and TRBJ2-7, with 9 positions matching TRBD2. Germline CDR1 reads SGHTA; CDR2 reads FQGNSA. V shed 2 bases and J 1 base; nucleotides not matched to a gene: 6. This CDR3 has 16 amino acids. The CDR3 sequence: CASSLTLAGLSYEQYF. The CDR3 region has the DNA TGTGCCAGCAGCTTAACGCTAGCGGGATTGTCCTACGAGCAGTACTTC.

V and J are TRBV19 and TRBJ2-3; D possibly corresponds to TRBD2 (5 bases). The CDR3 length is 14 residues. The germline gives CDR1 LNHDA, CDR2 SQIVND (reference sequence). V lost 10 bases and J lost 0, with 14 bases in between. DNA of the CDR3: TGTGCCACGTCCGAAAGGACTAGCACAGATACGCAGTATTTT. It yields the protein CATSERTSTDTQYF. The full variable domain, with the rest looked up from reference TRBV19 and TRBJ2-3, is DGGITQSPKYLFRKEGQNVTLSCEQNLNHDAMYWYRQDPGQGLRLIYYSQIVNDFQKGDIAEGYSVSREKKESFPLTVTSAQKNPTAFYLCATSERTSTDTQYFGPGTRLTVL.